Detailed here is one TCR beta chain. Its target antigen remains unknown. Base qualities are not provided; no much larger clone lies one nucleotide away. These data are taken from a study of cytomegalovirus exposure and HLA in healthy donors (dated by TCRdb to 2017 to 2019). With regard to the full study: In an earlier analysis of fewer than 750 of the donors, 276 Gb of sequence data and 117 million unique TCR beta sequences from about 179 million T cells were reported. An early release that covered roughly 600 HLA-typed donors contained about 300 gigabases of sequencing data and 70 million to 100 million unique TCR sequences. The genetic ancestry cluster associated with self-reported Caucasian donors included 80% to 90% of the roughly 400 genotyped donors. The aim of the study was to test whether cataloging public T cell receptors could identify signatures of past pathogen exposure. Using immunosequencing, the study profiled T cell repertoires from about 650 subjects and related those repertoires to cytomegalovirus serostatus. Along with the approximately 700-subject first cohort, a separate validation cohort of around 110 different subjects was used. High-throughput TCR immunosequencing, statistical association of individual TCRs with disease status, and machine learning were combined to predict cytomegalovirus infection status. To study patterns of TCR occurrence, a later analysis re-analyzed previously published TCR beta repertoires from 600 to 750 donors and added high-resolution HLA genotyping. The later analysis used no new phenotypic data to find candidate immune exposures, relying instead on TCR beta sequences and their occurrence across donors. To decide whether each TCR beta V gene segment behaved as functional or pseudogenic, an earlier analysis of fewer than 750 of the donors relied on high-throughput TCR beta sequencing. Donor age, sex, ethnicity and CMV serostatus were collected together with the repertoire data. A later genetic analysis took genome-wide SNP genotypes for about three fifths of the roughly 700 donors and used that subset as a discovery cohort. Every discovery cohort repertoire had been produced on one sequencing platform. HLA typing covered class I and class II loci at four-digit resolution. Typing coverage differed by locus: A, B, C, DRB1 and DQB1 were typed in roughly 629-630 donors, DQA1 in approximately 520, DPA1 in approximately 610, and DPB1 in roughly 470. Because of strong linkage in the cohort, a few DR-DQ haplotypes were treated as single units for association and clustering. Among about 400 genotyped donors of the cohort, an average of around 250,000 unique TCR beta nucleotide sequences was sequenced per donor, of which about 20% were non-productive. What the work shows at the level of the full study, not this receptor alone: Most TCR sequences were seen in very few donors, while some public TCRs were found in many individuals. The only immune exposure information available for the cohort was CMV serostatus. Sequencing depth was assumed to be roughly uniform across donors in the presence/absence analyses, though that assumption may not hold. A further reported finding was that TCR beta sequences accurately predicted the HLA-A and HLA-B alleles for most subjects in the first cohort. When HLA alleles, especially DR and DQ, strongly co-occurred, attributing TCR associations to individual alleles was difficult. Linkage disequilibrium might explain the correlated functional status among segregating V segments, but an unknown experimental factor could not be excluded. The cohort was sequenced for TCR beta chains only, and without alpha or paired-chain data the features that could be detected were limited. Some IMGT-functional V segments, including TRBV6-2 and TRBV6-3, could not be told apart with the 87-base-pair reads, so those segments were excluded. The study gave a list of 150 to 200 TCR beta chains associated with cytomegalovirus. The classifier was reported to diagnose cytomegalovirus status with high specificity and sensitivity in both the original cohort and the validation cohort. Because counts were too low, about 15 rarely observed V segments, including chromosome 9 orphons, were left out of the earlier analysis of 500 to 750 of the donors. In an earlier analysis of around 500 of the donors, most TCR beta V segments appeared in productive rearrangements about 90% or about 30% of the time, broadly matching IMGT annotations. A later genetic analysis associated a missense DCLRE1C variant with V-gene and J-gene trimming of TCR beta chains, and an independent cohort replicated the association. A later analysis found that most CMV-associated TCR beta chains appeared HLA-restricted, with HLA associations seemingly driven largely by CMV exposure. Three of the identified cytomegalovirus-associated TCR beta chains were confirmed in vitro to be specific for cytomegalovirus antigens. HLA typing was unavailable for some donors at each locus, so association tests used only the typed subset. The authors suggested that the approach could potentially be generalized to other disease states and immunological phenotypes. According to a later genetic analysis, donors in an Asian-associated ancestry cluster had fewer N-insertions in productive TCRs than the approximately 670-donor mean. Several of the top co-occurrence clusters appeared to be linked to parvovirus B19, influenza, CMV and Epstein-Barr virus, according to a later analysis. A later analysis found that TCR association rates varied across HLA loci, with DRB1 alleles showing the most associated TCRs and HLA-C alleles the fewest. The sequencing pipeline was judged likely to have produced a cluster of highly shared sequence variants as a technical artifact. In a later analysis, about 16,000 TCR beta sequences were associated with specific HLA alleles at a false discovery rate of 0.05. In a later analysis, HLA-associated TCR beta chains showed more clonal expansion and lower generation probabilities than non-associated chains that were equally common.

V loses 2 bases, J loses 1 base, and the germline ends lie 8 bases apart. The CDR3, from cysteine to phenylalanine, totals 15 residues. Of the read, only the CDR3 DNA is kept; its 45 bases are in frame from base 1. From the germline V gene (reference sequence), CDR1 is SEHNR and CDR2 is FQNEAQ. The library was built by means of the immunoSEQ multiplex PCR assay. A mixture of 60 forward primers for TCR Vbeta segments and 13 reverse primers for TCR Jbeta segments was used in the multiplex PCR. Amplification of the CDR3 region of rearranged TCR beta genes was performed with a multiplex PCR assay on genomic DNA. On the Illumina HiSeq System, the amplified TCR beta libraries were sequenced as 87-base-pair reads. The study's own analysis went as follows. In a later analysis, tens of millions of unique TCR beta chains were counted across the 500 to 700 repertoires, and roughly 11 million of these chains were shared by at least two donors. A nearest-neighbor algorithm error-corrected the raw reads and collapsed the reads into unique sequences, merging closely related sequences to remove PCR and sequencing errors. V, D and J gene segments were assigned by aligning CDR3 sequences to IMGT reference sequences. For a sequence to be retained, a match of at least six nucleotides to both a V gene segment and a J gene segment was required. A rearrangement was called productive if the CDR3 had no stop codons and remained in frame with V and J, and every other rearrangement was called non-productive. Following IMGT convention, CDR3 was defined as the stretch from the second conserved V-encoded cysteine up to the conserved J-encoded phenylalanine. The earlier analysis of about 530 of the donors excluded any sequence lacking an unambiguous match to a single V gene segment. An earlier analysis of 587 of the donors classified V segments as functional when productive rearrangements were above 56.7% and as segregating when the standard deviation between donors was above 5%. A statistical classification framework was built to diagnose cytomegalovirus status from the catalog of TCR beta chain sequences. V and J gene assignment, in a later analysis, came from comparing TCR nucleotide sequences with IMGT/GENE-DB human TR gene sequences. In a later analysis, CDR3 sequences and most-parsimonious VDJ recombination scenarios were assigned using the TCRdist pipeline. In a later analysis, every TCR beta chain was defined by the combination of its CDR3 amino acid sequence and its V-gene family, and reads without a unique V-gene family were dropped. To address suspected cross-contamination and a sequencing artifact, a later analysis removed several hundred highly shared, low-generation-probability nucleotide sequences. In a later analysis, a clonal expansion index for each public chain was calculated from normalized within-repertoire ranks of inferred template counts. In a later analysis, generation probabilities were computed with a VDJ recombination model fitted to out-of-frame rearrangements, and the resulting probabilities were checked against IGoR. A later analysis scored TCR-TCR, TCR-HLA and TCR-CMV co-occurrence with hypergeometric tests, applying a repertoire-size bias correction to TCR pairs. In a later analysis, false discovery rates were estimated by permuting HLA or CMV assignments 20 times. In a later analysis, co-occurring TCRs were grouped with DBSCAN, and TCRdist sequence similarity was added when clustering was performed within HLA-allele-positive subsets. Repertoires with fewer than 30,000 or more than 120,000 public chains, plus five repertoires with anomalous nucleotide sharing, were excluded from co-occurrence clustering. Imported from immuneACCESS, the table was reduced by TCRdb to in-frame sequences with V and J called. These copies leave out some clones; in studies compared against another copy, an unresolved V gene accounts for under half, and the cause of the remainder is not known. V and J calls and clone size are given by that table; D and trimming were obtained from the DNA. This sample comprises 120,000 or so clones, approximately 17% of them detected only once. About 3.1% of the sample goes to the ten largest clones.

In total, about 650 healthy bone marrow donors made up the cohort. All cohort members were sampled while nominally healthy, although unrecorded immune exposures were likely present. The donor tested CMV seropositive, placing the donor among the 289 seropositive members of the cohort. Every donor gave a peripheral blood sample, and the peripheral blood mononuclear cells from that sample were used for TCR beta sequencing. Genomic DNA extraction from the blood cell samples was performed with the Qiagen DNeasy Blood Extraction Kit. The receptor's source is a female donor in good health and CMV-seropositive. Sequenced: PBMCs. The sequence is built from TRBV7-9 and TRBJ1-4; the D gene identity is not certain. The nucleotides are TGTGCCAGCAGCTTATCGGGTGGAACTAATGAAAAACTGTTTTTT. Its coded protein is CASSLSGGTNEKLFF.